A single T cell receptor beta chain is shown here with its context. Its cognate antigen is unknown. At one end the junction does not follow the germline gene, possibly because of a read error. The identical CDR3 is also encoded by other nucleotide sequences in the sample. This donor's record omits CMV serostatus. Germline-derived CDR1 and CDR2 are SGDLS and YYNGEE. The CDR3 is made up of 14 amino acids. The source of the sample is a study of cytomegalovirus exposure and HLA in healthy donors. Findings of the study overall: One cluster of highly shared sequence variants probably arose as a sequencing artifact. Association of a missense DCLRE1C variant with TCR beta V- and J-gene trimming was reported in a later analysis. TCR beta chains numbering 164 were designated cytomegalovirus-associated.

In the PCR, 60 Vbeta and 13 Jbeta primers were used. The assay was immunoSEQ multiplex PCR, and TCRdb's table has in-frame clones only and misses some. The data hold 97,000 or so clones, with nearly 65% observed a single time. The chain combines TRBV9 with TRBJ2-7, with D possibly TRBD1 on 5 matching bases. The TCR originated in a human donor in good health. Specimen: PBMCs. The chain's CDR3 is CASSPRTTHYEQYF. In DNA, the CDR3 is TGTGCTAGCAGCCCCAGGACAACCCACTACGAGCAGTACTTC.